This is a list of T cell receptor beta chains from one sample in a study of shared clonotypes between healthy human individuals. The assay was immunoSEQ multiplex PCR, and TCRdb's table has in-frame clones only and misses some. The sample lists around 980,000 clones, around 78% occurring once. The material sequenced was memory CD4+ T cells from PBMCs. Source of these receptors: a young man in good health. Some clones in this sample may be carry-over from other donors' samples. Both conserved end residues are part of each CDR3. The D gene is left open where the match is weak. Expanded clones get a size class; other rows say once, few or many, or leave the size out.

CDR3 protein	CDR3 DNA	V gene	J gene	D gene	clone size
CASSPGQGAEAFF	TGTGCCAGCAGCCCGGGCCAAGGGGCTGAAGCTTTCTTT	TRBV2	TRBJ1-1	.	few
CASSEGGGGYNEQFF	TGTGCCAGCAGTGAAGGCGGCGGAGGCTACAATGAGCAGTTCTTC	TRBV6-1	TRBJ2-1	.	.
CASSLERRAGQYF	TGTGCCAGCAGCTTAGAGAGACGCGCCGGACAGTATTTT	TRBV11-1	TRBJ2-3	.	.
CASSRPGGSYEQYF	TGCGCCAGCAGCAGGCCTGGGGGTTCCTACGAGCAGTACTTC	TRBV5-1	TRBJ2-7	.	.
CSARAGDGYTF	TGCAGCGCCCGAGCAGGGGATGGCTACACCTTC	TRBV29-1	TRBJ1-2	.	.
CASSLSGLNTQYF	TGCGCCAGCAGCTTGTCAGGATTGAATACGCAGTATTTT	TRBV5-1	TRBJ2-3	.	.
CASSDFSGGSGANVLTF	TGTGCCAGCAGTGATTTTAGCGGGGGCTCTGGGGCCAACGTCCTGACTTTC	TRBV6-1	TRBJ2-6	TRBD2	.
CASSLGQGRQETQYF	TGTGCCAGCAGTTTGGGACAGGGAAGACAAGAGACCCAGTACTTC	TRBV28	TRBJ2-5	TRBD1	.
CASSPNRLAGVQTQYF	TGTGCCAGCAGTCCGAATCGACTAGCGGGAGTACAGACCCAGTACTTC	TRBV28	TRBJ2-5	TRBD2	once
CASSFRLAGDGEQYF	TGTGCCAGCAGCTTTAGACTAGCGGGAGATGGCGAGCAGTACTTC	TRBV7-3	TRBJ2-7	TRBD2	.
CASTPGGRNTIYF	TGTGCCAGCACCCCCGGTGGGCGAAACACCATATATTTT	TRBV7-8	TRBJ1-3	.	.
CSVEATRGGETQYF	TGCAGCGTTGAAGCCACCAGGGGGGGGGAGACCCAGTACTTC	TRBV29-1	TRBJ2-5	.	.
CASKRGFGEKLFF	TGTGCCAGCAAAAGGGGTTTCGGGGAAAAACTGTTTTTT	TRBV2	TRBJ1-4	.	many
CASSPTDTEAFF	TGTGCCAGCAGCCCAACAGACACTGAAGCTTTCTTT	TRBV7-9	TRBJ1-1	.	.
CASSLPTSGSRNEQFF	TGTGCCAGCAGTCTTCCGACTAGCGGGAGTAGGAATGAGCAGTTCTTC	TRBV27	TRBJ2-1	TRBD2	.
CASSSLSFVAITDTQYF	TGTGCCAGCAGTTCTCTCAGTTTCGTAGCAATCACAGATACGCAGTATTTT	TRBV11-2	TRBJ2-3	.	.
CASSPPRDLSYEQYF	TGTGCCAGCAGCCCACCCCGGGACTTATCCTACGAGCAGTACTTC	TRBV28	TRBJ2-7	.	.
CASRSGGLAGTEQFF	TGTGCCAGCAGGAGCGGCGGACTAGCGGGAACTGAGCAGTTCTTC	TRBV27	TRBJ2-1	TRBD2	.
CASSLAGASGHEQFF	TGTGCCAGCAGCTTAGCGGGGGCTAGCGGCCATGAGCAGTTCTTC	TRBV7-2	TRBJ2-1	.	.
CASSFRIGNTIYF	TGTGCCAGCAGCTTCAGGATTGGAAACACCATATATTTT	TRBV7-8	TRBJ1-3	.	.
CASSQDSRTGAEAFF	TGTGCCAGCAGCCAAGATTCCAGGACAGGGGCGGAAGCTTTCTTT	TRBV4-2	TRBJ1-1	TRBD1	.
CSALPGRPGANVLTF	TGCAGCGCCCTCCCAGGCAGGCCTGGGGCCAACGTCCTGACTTTC	TRBV29-1	TRBJ2-6	.	.
CASSLDRVDQPQHF	TGTGCCAGCAGCCTCGACAGGGTTGATCAGCCCCAGCATTTT	TRBV7-9	TRBJ1-5	TRBD1	.
CASSLGGRNTEAFF	TGTGCCAGCAGCTTAGGCGGGAGGAACACTGAAGCTTTCTTT	TRBV7-3	TRBJ1-1	.	.
CASSLTDRAGGYTF	TGTGCCAGCAGTTTAACGGACAGGGCAGGTGGCTACACCTTC	TRBV28	TRBJ1-2	TRBD1	.
CARLNGGNTEAFF	TGTGCCAGGCTTAATGGGGGGAACACTGAAGCTTTCTTT	TRBV28	TRBJ1-1	.	.
CSVESAKSRLAGVIGFNEQFF	TGCAGCGTTGAGTCCGCGAAGTCACGACTAGCGGGAGTTATAGGGTTCAATGAGCAGTTCTTC	TRBV29-1	TRBJ2-1	TRBD2	.
CASSPILRKNTEAFF	TGTGCCAGCTCACCAATCTTGAGAAAGAACACTGAAGCTTTCTTT	TRBV18	TRBJ1-1	.	few
CASSPLLPTNEKLFF	TGTGCCAGCTCACCATTGCTTCCAACTAATGAAAAACTGTTTTTT	TRBV18	TRBJ1-4	.	once
CSGRRGSTDTQYF	TGCAGCGGGCGGCGAGGGTCCACAGATACGCAGTATTTT	TRBV29-1	TRBJ2-3	.	few
CASSQVGLGYTF	TGTGCCAGCAGCCAAGTCGGGCTTGGCTACACCTTC	TRBV4-2	TRBJ1-2	.	.
CACRDSRMNTEAFF	TGTGCCTGCAGGGACAGCAGAATGAACACTGAAGCTTTCTTT	TRBV30	TRBJ1-1	TRBD1	.
CASSRPITGRSEAFF	TGTGCCAGCAGTCGCCCCATAACAGGGCGAAGTGAAGCTTTCTTT	TRBV28	TRBJ1-1	.	.
CASSLRRGGRDTQYF	TGTGCCAGCAGCTTAAGAAGGGGCGGGAGGGATACGCAGTATTTT	TRBV7-2	TRBJ2-3	TRBD2	.
CASSLDGRRNQPQHF	TGTGCCAGCAGTTTAGACGGTCGGCGCAATCAGCCCCAGCATTTT	TRBV27	TRBJ1-5	.	.
CASSEAAGGGETQYF	TGCGCCAGCAGTGAGGCCGCGGGTGGGGGAGAGACCCAGTACTTC	TRBV10-1	TRBJ2-5	.	.
CASSPLAGASTDTQYF	TGTGCCAGCAGTCCTCTAGCGGGAGCGAGCACAGATACGCAGTATTTT	TRBV6-6	TRBJ2-3	TRBD2	.
CASSLAPLVYNEQFF	TGTGCCAGCAGCTTAGCGCCCCTGGTCTACAATGAGCAGTTCTTC	TRBV7-2	TRBJ2-1	.	.
CASSHSHPSRQGNQPQHF	TGTGCCAGCAGCCACTCCCACCCGTCTAGACAGGGAAATCAGCCCCAGCATTTT	TRBV7-9	TRBJ1-5	TRBD1	few
CASRKGPGTGNTGELFF	TGTGCCAGCAGGAAGGGTCCCGGGACGGGGAACACCGGGGAGCTGTTTTTT	TRBV2	TRBJ2-2	.	few
CASSTDRANTEAFF	TGTGCCAGCAGCACCGACAGGGCTAACACTGAAGCTTTCTTT	TRBV7-9	TRBJ1-1	TRBD1	few
CASSPGLYSTDTQYF	TGTGCCAGCTCACCAGGGCTGTATAGCACAGATACGCAGTATTTT	TRBV18	TRBJ2-3	.	.
CASSPERGNEQFF	TGCGCCAGCAGCCCGGAGCGTGGCAATGAGCAGTTCTTC	TRBV4-1	TRBJ2-1	.	.
CAISELVRVDTEAFF	TGTGCCATCAGTGAATTGGTTAGGGTCGACACTGAAGCTTTCTTT	TRBV10-3	TRBJ1-1	.	.
CASKPGSVTGELFF	TGTGCCAGCAAACCCGGGTCGGTAACCGGGGAGCTGTTTTTT	TRBV6-5	TRBJ2-2	.	many
CASSLSPGANYGYTF	TGTGCCAGCAGTTTATCCCCGGGAGCTAACTATGGCTACACCTTC	TRBV27	TRBJ1-2	.	.